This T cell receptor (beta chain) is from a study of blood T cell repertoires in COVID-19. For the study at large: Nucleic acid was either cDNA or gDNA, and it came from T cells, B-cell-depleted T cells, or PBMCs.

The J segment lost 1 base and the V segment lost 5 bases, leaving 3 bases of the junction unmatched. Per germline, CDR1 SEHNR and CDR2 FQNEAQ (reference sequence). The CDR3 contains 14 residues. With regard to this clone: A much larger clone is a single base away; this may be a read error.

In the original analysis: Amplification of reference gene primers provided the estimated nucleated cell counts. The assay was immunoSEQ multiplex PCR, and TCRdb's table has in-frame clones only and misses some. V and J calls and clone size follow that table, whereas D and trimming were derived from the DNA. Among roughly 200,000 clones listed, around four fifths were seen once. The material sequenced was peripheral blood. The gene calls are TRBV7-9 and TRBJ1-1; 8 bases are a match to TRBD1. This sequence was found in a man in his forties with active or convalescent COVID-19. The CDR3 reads CASSIGQGNTEAFF. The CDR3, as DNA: TGTGCCAGCAGCATCGGACAGGGGAACACTGAAGCTTTCTTT.